This is a list of T cell receptor beta chains from one sample in a study of CD8 T cells in ankylosing spondylitis. TCRdb ran MiXCR on the 5' RACE reads and lists one entry per CDR3 protein. The data show about 42,000 distinct CDR3 sequences, under 5% seen once. What was sequenced was blood, either unsorted or a sorted T cell fraction (not recorded which). The origin of the receptors is a female donor with ankylosing spondylitis or in good health (not recorded which). Each CDR3 is given with its conserved first and last residue. Each record gives: V gene, clone size, J gene, D gene, CDR3 protein, CDR3 DNA. A D gene is named only where the DNA matches it firmly. The size of a clone is reported for some rows only, either as once, few or many, or as a class for expanded clones.

TRBV9	.	TRBJ2-3	TRBD2	CASSVGIAGSHTDTQYF	TGTGCCAGCAGCGTAGGGATAGCGGGGTCTCACACAGATACGCAGTATTTT
TRBV20-1	few	TRBJ2-7	TRBD1	CSASTGGHYEQYF	TGCAGTGCTAGTACAGGGGGCCACTACGAGCAGTACTTC
TRBV9	many	TRBJ1-3	.	CASSVSDKDTIYF	TGTGCCAGCAGCGTTTCCGATAAGGACACCATATATTTT
TRBV9	many	TRBJ2-7	.	CASSEQSAFTYEQYF	TGTGCCAGCAGCGAACAATCAGCTTTTACCTACGAGCAGTACTTC
TRBV9	many	TRBJ1-1	TRBD1	CASSVGQGAAEAFF	TGTGCCAGCAGCGTAGGACAGGGGGCCGCTGAAGCTTTCTTT
TRBV9	many	TRBJ2-7	.	CASSMGLAAYEQYF	TGTGCCAGCAGCATGGGACTCGCGGCCTACGAGCAGTACTTC
TRBV21-1	many	TRBJ2-1	.	CASSKGETGLSNEQFF	TGTGCCAGCAGCAAAGGTGAGACGGGCCTTTCTAATGAGCAGTTCTTC
TRBV9	many	TRBJ2-2	TRBD2	CASSPRGGVSTGELFF	TGTGCCAGCAGCCCCCGGGGGGGGGTAAGCACCGGGGAGCTGTTTTTT
TRBV9	medium-sized	TRBJ1-4	.	CASSVDGHNEKLFF	TGTGCCAGCAGCGTAGACGGACATAATGAAAAACTGTTTTTT
TRBV9	few	TRBJ2-1	.	CASSVGQVGPDNEQFF	TGTGCCAGCAGCGTAGGACAGGTGGGTCCCGACAATGAGCAGTTCTTC
TRBV9	many	TRBJ2-4	TRBD1	CASSETGFPDIQYF	TGTGCCAGCAGCGAGACAGGGTTCCCGGACATTCAGTACTTC
TRBV9	many	TRBJ1-2	.	CASSESVAGGYTF	TGTGCCAGCAGCGAGTCCGTGGCTGGTGGCTACACCTTC
TRBV9	many	TRBJ1-4	.	CASSVRAGKATNEKLFF	TGTGCCAGCAGCGTTCGGGCAGGGAAAGCAACTAATGAAAAACTGTTTTTT
TRBV9	many	TRBJ2-1	.	CASSVEPGNEQFF	TGTGCCAGCAGCGTAGAGCCGGGGAATGAGCAGTTCTTC
TRBV9	.	TRBJ2-2	.	CASSPTGLYTGELFF	TGTGCCAGCAGCCCGACGGGACTCTACACCGGGGAGCTGTTTTTT
TRBV9	many	TRBJ1-5	.	CASSVGGGDQPQHF	TGTGCCAGCAGCGTAGGGGGCGGGGATCAGCCCCAGCATTTT
TRBV9	many	TRBJ2-1	TRBD1	CASSVGTGGINEQFF	TGTGCCAGCAGCGTAGGGACAGGGGGCATCAATGAGCAGTTCTTC
TRBV9	.	TRBJ1-2	.	CASSVRGYDGYTF	TGTGCCAGCAGCGTGAGGGGGTACGATGGCTACACCTTC
TRBV9	many	TRBJ2-1	TRBD2	CASSPSGGYSPNEQFF	TGTGCCAGCAGCCCCTCGGGGGGGTACAGTCCCAATGAGCAGTTCTTC
TRBV9	.	TRBJ1-6	TRBD1	CASSASTGTADNSPLHF	TGTGCCAGCAGCGCCAGTACCGGGACAGCAGATAATTCACCCCTCCACTTT
TRBV9	many	TRBJ2-2	.	CASSLGGSNTGELFF	TGTGCCAGCAGCCTAGGGGGATCTAACACCGGGGAGCTGTTTTTT
TRBV9	many	TRBJ1-3	TRBD1	CASSPRDRGSLRGSGNTIYF	TGTGCCAGCAGCCCCAGGGACAGGGGATCCCTCCGAGGGTCTGGAAACACCATATATTTT
TRBV9	medium-sized	TRBJ1-3	.	CASSEEGSGNTIYF	TGTGCCAGCAGCGAGGAAGGCTCTGGAAACACCATATATTTT
TRBV9	many	TRBJ1-1	.	CASSPRAGGGTEAFF	TGTGCCAGCAGCCCCCGAGCCGGAGGGGGCACTGAAGCTTTCTTT
TRBV9	many	TRBJ2-7	.	CASSVGVAESYEQYF	TGTGCCAGCAGCGTAGGCGTAGCGGAGAGCTACGAGCAGTACTTC
TRBV9	many	TRBJ1-2	TRBD1	CASSRPGQYYGYTF	TGTGCCAGCAGCAGACCGGGACAGTACTATGGCTACACCTTC
TRBV9	many	TRBJ1-1	TRBD1	CASSVEDRLKYTEAFF	TGTGCCAGCAGCGTAGAGGACAGGCTAAAGTACACTGAAGCTTTCTTT
TRBV9	many	TRBJ1-4	.	CASSVSGAREKLFF	TGTGCCAGCAGCGTTTCGGGGGCACGTGAAAAACTGTTTTTT
TRBV9	many	TRBJ2-1	TRBD1	CASSGTGGGHNEQFF	TGTGCCAGCAGCGGGACAGGGGGTGGTCACAATGAGCAGTTCTTC
TRBV9	.	TRBJ2-5	TRBD2	CASGRGAGDQETQYF	TGTGCCAGCGGTCGAGGAGCGGGGGACCAAGAGACCCAGTACTTC
TRBV9	many	TRBJ1-5	TRBD1	CASSATGSDNQPQHF	TGTGCCAGCAGCGCGACAGGGTCGGACAATCAGCCCCAGCATTTT
TRBV9	many	TRBJ2-2	.	CASSVRGETGKEPGELFF	TGTGCCAGCAGCGTAAGGGGGGAAACAGGGAAGGAGCCCGGGGAGCTGTTTTTT
TRBV9	.	TRBJ2-5	.	CASSVEYQETQYF	TGTGCCAGCAGCGTAGAATATCAAGAGACCCAGTACTTC
TRBV9	many	TRBJ1-3	.	CASSASGGNTIYF	TGTGCCAGCAGCGCCTCGGGTGGAAACACCATATATTTT
TRBV9	few	TRBJ2-3	.	CASSATSRGDTQYF	TGTGCCAGCAGCGCTACGTCTAGAGGAGATACGCAGTATTTT
TRBV9	many	TRBJ1-5	.	CASSEQGGNQPQHF	TGTGCCAGCAGCGAACAGGGAGGGAACCAGCCCCAGCATTTT
TRBV9	many	TRBJ2-1	.	CASSLKGGTTAGYEQFF	TGTGCCAGCAGCCTAAAAGGCGGGACCACCGCGGGCTATGAGCAGTTCTTC
TRBV9	many	TRBJ2-1	.	CASSVAGEAYNEQFF	TGTGCCAGCAGCGTAGCTGGGGAGGCCTACAATGAGCAGTTCTTC
TRBV9	.	TRBJ2-1	.	CTSSVGPPQNNEQFF	TGTACCAGCAGCGTAGGTCCACCTCAGAACAATGAGCAGTTCTTC
TRBV9	many	TRBJ1-2	.	CASTPDRDGRYGYTF	TGTGCCAGCACCCCTGATCGGGACGGACGCTATGGCTACACCTTC
TRBV9	many	TRBJ1-3	.	CASSANDWYGNTIYF	TGTGCCAGCAGCGCTAACGACTGGTACGGAAACACCATATATTTT
TRBV9	medium-sized	TRBJ2-2	TRBD2	CASSVGSGGTGELFF	TGTGCCAGCAGCGTCGGTAGCGGGGGCACCGGGGAGCTGTTTTTT
TRBV9	.	TRBJ2-3	TRBD2	CASSHTTSGGAWGTDTQYF	TGTGCCAGCAGCCACACGACTAGCGGGGGGGCTTGGGGCACAGATACGCAGTATTTT
TRBV23-1	many	TRBJ2-3	.	CASSQQNTQYF	TGCGCCAGCAGTCAACAGAATACGCAGTATTTT
TRBV9	.	TRBJ2-2	.	CASSVEPTNTGELFF	TGTGCCAGCAGCGTAGAACCGACGAACACCGGGGAGCTGTTTTTT
TRBV9	many	TRBJ2-7	.	CASSVGSGVPYEQYF	TGTGCCAGCAGCGTAGGAAGTGGGGTACCCTACGAGCAGTACTTC
TRBV21-1	many	TRBJ2-1	.	CASSKALAGDNEQFF	TGTGCCAGCAGCAAAGCTTTAGCGGGTGACAATGAGCAGTTCTTC
TRBV9	many	TRBJ1-6	.	CASSVDLNSPLHF	TGTGCCAGCAGCGTAGATCTGAATTCACCCCTCCACTTT
TRBV9	medium-sized	TRBJ1-5	.	CASSVSGNQPQHF	TGTGCCAGCAGCGTATCTGGGAATCAGCCCCAGCATTTT
TRBV9	many	TRBJ1-6	TRBD1	CASSVRQGGTPLHF	TGTGCCAGCAGCGTGAGACAGGGAGGAACACCCCTCCACTTT
TRBV9	many	TRBJ2-1	.	CASSPRRNSMWNEQFF	TGTGCCAGCAGCCCTCGGAGGAACTCCATGTGGAATGAGCAGTTCTTC
TRBV9	many	TRBJ2-1	.	CASSVERNEQFF	TGTGCCAGCAGCGTAGAGCGTAATGAGCAGTTCTTC
TRBV9	many	TRBJ1-1	TRBD1	CASSIRQGRNTEAFF	TGTGCCAGCAGCATACGACAGGGAAGGAACACTGAAGCTTTCTTT
TRBV9	many	TRBJ1-3	TRBD1	CASSVGGQAGNTIYF	TGTGCCAGCAGCGTAGGGGGACAGGCTGGAAACACCATATATTTT